This T cell receptor (beta chain) was sequenced during a study of OX40 agonist ivuxolimab in advanced cancers. Study-level background: Prior therapy, whether anti-PD-1, anti-PD-L1 or anti-CTLA-4, was allowed, and roughly 40% had some.

Assay used: immunoSEQ multiplex PCR; TCRdb lists only in-frame clones, some missing. The sample contains around 69,000 clones, 89% of which appear only once. Trimming took 2 bases from V and 4 from J, leaving 11 bases between them. The germline gives CDR1 MDHEN, CDR2 SYDVKM. This CDR3 contains 14 residues. The sequences come from CD4+ or CD8+ T cells sorted from blood, collected in a trial of the OX40 agonist ivuxolimab. The clonotype was recovered from an adult with an advanced solid tumor such as melanoma, head and neck, liver or kidney cancer. This chain links TRBV28 with TRBJ1-2; D gene unclear. The CDR3 here is CASSLADGSYGYTF. The DNA of the CDR3 is TGTGCCAGCAGTTTAGCGGACGGATCCTATGGCTACACCTTC.